The rows below give T cell receptor beta chains drawn from one sample of a study of T cell changes during pregnancy in multiple sclerosis. The repertoire was sequenced with immunoSEQ multiplex PCR; TCRdb's copy has only in-frame clones and lacks some. The profile shows under 65,000 clones, about nine tenths of them singletons. This specimen consisted of peripheral blood, obtained after pregnancy. These receptors originate from a female donor in good health, enrolled as a control in a pregnancy study. Each CDR3 is given with its conserved first and last residue. A D gene is named only where the DNA matches it firmly. Size tells how often a clone was seen (once, few, many) or the class of an expanded clone, and some rows leave it out.

>.|.|TRBV28|TRBJ2-7
TGTGCCAGCAGATTTGGGCGAAACGAGCAGTACTTC
CASRFGRNEQYF
>.|.|TRBV6-5|TRBJ1-2
TGTGCCAGCAGTTACTCCCTCGGGGGGGGCAGCTATGGCTACACCTTC
CASSYSLGGGSYGYTF
>TRBD1|once|TRBV7-7|TRBJ1-4
TGTGCCAGCAGCCCCCGACAGGGAACTAATGAAAAACTGTTTTTT
CASSPRQGTNEKLFF
>TRBD2|.|TRBV7-2|TRBJ2-1
TGTGCCAGCAGCTTAGGTTCTAGCGGGGGGGCCAATGAGCAGTTCTTC
CASSLGSSGGANEQFF
>.|.|TRBV6-1|TRBJ1-1
TGTGCCAGCAGTGAAGTGAGACAGCGAAACACTGAAGCTTTCTTT
CASSEVRQRNTEAFF
>TRBD1|once|TRBV6-4|TRBJ1-6
TGTGCCAGCAGGGTAATACAGGGGCCAAATTCACCCCTCCACTTT
CASRVIQGPNSPLHF
>TRBD2|.|TRBV9|TRBJ2-7
TGTGCCAGCAGCGACCCCAGGGGTCTAGCGGGGATGGGCAACGAGCAGTACTTC
CASSDPRGLAGMGNEQYF
>TRBD1|.|TRBV5-6|TRBJ1-6
TGTGCCAGCAGCTCCGGGACAGGGATTGATATGGCACCCCTCCACTTT
CASSSGTGIDMAPLHF
>TRBD1|.|TRBV19|TRBJ1-1
TGTGCCAGTAGTAAATCCGGACAGGGGAACACTGAAGCTTTCTTT
CASSKSGQGNTEAFF
>.|.|TRBV7-9|TRBJ2-7
TGTGCCAGCAGCAAAAATTCAGGGGTGAGGGCTTACGAGCAGTACTTC
CASSKNSGVRAYEQYF
>.|.|TRBV10-3|TRBJ1-1
TGTGCCATCTCCCTTGGACAGATTGGGACTGAAGCTTTCTTT
CAISLGQIGTEAFF
>.|once|TRBV11-2|TRBJ1-2
TGTGCCAGCAGCTTAGCGGGGGGGCTTGGCTACACCTTC
CASSLAGGLGYTF
>.|.|TRBV19|TRBJ1-1
TGTGCCAGTAGTATATGGAACAGAGAGAACACTGAAGCTTTCTTT
CASSIWNRENTEAFF